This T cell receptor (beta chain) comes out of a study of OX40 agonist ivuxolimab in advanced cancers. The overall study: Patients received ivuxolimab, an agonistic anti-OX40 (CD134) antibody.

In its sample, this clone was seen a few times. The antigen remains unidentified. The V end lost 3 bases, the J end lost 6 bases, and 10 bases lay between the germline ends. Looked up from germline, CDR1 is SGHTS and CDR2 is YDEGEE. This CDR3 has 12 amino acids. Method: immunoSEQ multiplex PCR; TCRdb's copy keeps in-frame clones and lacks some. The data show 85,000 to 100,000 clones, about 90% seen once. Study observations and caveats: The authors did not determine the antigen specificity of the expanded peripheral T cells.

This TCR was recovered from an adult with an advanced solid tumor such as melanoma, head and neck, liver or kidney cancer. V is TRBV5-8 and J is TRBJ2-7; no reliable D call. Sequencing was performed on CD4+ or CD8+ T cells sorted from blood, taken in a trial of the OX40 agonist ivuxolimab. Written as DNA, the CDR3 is TGTGCCAGCAGCTCCGGGTTTTCCGAGCAGTACTTC. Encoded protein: CASSSGFSEQYF.